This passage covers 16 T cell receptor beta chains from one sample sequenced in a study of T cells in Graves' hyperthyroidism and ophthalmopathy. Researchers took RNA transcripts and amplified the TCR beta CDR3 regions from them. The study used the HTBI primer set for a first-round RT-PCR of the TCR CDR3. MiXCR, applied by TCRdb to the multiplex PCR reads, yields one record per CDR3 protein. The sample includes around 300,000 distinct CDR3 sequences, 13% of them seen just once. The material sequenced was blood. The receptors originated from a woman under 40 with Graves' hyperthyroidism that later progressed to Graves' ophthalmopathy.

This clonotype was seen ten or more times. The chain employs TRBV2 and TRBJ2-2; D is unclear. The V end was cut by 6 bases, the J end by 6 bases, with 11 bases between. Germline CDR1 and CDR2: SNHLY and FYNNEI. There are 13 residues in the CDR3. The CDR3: CASSQDAAGELFF. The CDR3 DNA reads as TGTGCCAGCAGCCAAGACGCTGCCGGGGAGCTGTTTTTT.

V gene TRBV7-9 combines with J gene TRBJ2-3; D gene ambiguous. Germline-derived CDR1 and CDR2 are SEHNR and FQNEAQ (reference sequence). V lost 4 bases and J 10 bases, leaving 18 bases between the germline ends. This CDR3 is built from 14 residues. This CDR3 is CASSSAAPMSAQYF. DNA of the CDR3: TGTGCCAGCAGCTCAGCTGCCCCAATGTCGGCGCAGTATTTT.

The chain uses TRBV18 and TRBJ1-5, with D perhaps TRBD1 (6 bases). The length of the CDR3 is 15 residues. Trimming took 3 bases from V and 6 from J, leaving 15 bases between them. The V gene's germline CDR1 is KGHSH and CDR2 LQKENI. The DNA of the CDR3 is TGTGCCAGCTCACCGGCGGGGGGCCGGGGTCAGCCCCAGCATTTT. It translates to CASSPAGGRGQPQHF.

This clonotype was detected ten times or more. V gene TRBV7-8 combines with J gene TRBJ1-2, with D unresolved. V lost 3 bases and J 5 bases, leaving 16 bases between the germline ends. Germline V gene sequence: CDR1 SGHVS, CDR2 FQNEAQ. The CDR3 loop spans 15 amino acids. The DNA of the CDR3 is TGTGCCAGCAGCTTGGCCTTCGAGGGATGGTATGGCTACACCTTC. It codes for CASSLAFEGWYGYTF.

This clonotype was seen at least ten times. In DNA, the CDR3 is TGTGCCAGCAGCTTGGGGAAGCGGGGCCATGAGCAGTTCTTC. Translating gives CASSLGKRGHEQFF. The V gene is TRBV7-2, the J gene TRBJ2-1, with 7 bases that match TRBD2. There are 14 residues in the CDR3. The germline V gene has CDR1 SGHTA and CDR2 FQGNSA. The junction had 7 bases not matched to a gene; V was cut back by 3 bases and J by 8 bases.

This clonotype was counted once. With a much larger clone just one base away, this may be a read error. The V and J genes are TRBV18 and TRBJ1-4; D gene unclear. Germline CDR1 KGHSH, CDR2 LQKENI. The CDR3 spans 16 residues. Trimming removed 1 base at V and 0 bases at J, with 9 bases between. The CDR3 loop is CASSPHPPATNEKLFF. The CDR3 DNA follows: TGTGCCAGCTCACCACACCCCCCGGCAACTAATGAAAAACTGTTTTTT.

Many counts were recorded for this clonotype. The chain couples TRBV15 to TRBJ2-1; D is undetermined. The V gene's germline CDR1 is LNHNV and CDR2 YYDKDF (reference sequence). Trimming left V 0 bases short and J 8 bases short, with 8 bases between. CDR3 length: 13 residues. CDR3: CATSRDPGDEQFF. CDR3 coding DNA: TGTGCCACCAGCAGAGATCCAGGAGATGAGCAGTTCTTC.

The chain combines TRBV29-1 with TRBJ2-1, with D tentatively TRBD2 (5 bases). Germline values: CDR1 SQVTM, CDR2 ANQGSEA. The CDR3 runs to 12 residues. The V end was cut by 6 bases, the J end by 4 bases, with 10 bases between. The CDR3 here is CSVSGRYNEQFF. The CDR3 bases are TGCAGCGTCAGCGGACGGTACAATGAGCAGTTCTTC.

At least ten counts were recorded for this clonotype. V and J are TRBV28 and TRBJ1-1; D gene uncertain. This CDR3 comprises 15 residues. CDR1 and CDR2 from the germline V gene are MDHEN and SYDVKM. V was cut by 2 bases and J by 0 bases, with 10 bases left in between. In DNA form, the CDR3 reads TGTGCCAGCAGTTTACGGGAGGAGCTGAACACTGAAGCTTTCTTT. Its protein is CASSLREELNTEAFF. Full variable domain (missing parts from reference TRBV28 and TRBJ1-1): DVKVTQSSRYLVKRTGEKVFLECVQDMDHENMFWYRQDPGLGLRLIYFSYDVKMKEKGDIPEGYSVSREKKERFSLILESASTNQTSMYLCASSLREELNTEAFFGQGTRLTVV.

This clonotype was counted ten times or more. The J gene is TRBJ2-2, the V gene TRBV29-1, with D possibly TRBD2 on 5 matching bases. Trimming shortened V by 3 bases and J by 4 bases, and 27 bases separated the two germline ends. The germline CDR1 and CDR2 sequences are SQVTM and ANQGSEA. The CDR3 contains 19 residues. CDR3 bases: TGCAGCGTTGACGGGGTTAGCGTCCTACCAGACGGTCGCACCGGGGAGCTGTTTTTT. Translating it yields CSVDGVSVLPDGRTGELFF.

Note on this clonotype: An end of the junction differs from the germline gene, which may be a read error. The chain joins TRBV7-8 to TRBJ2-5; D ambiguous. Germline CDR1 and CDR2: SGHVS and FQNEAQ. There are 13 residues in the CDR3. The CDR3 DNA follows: TGTGCCAGCAAGAGCCAGTTCCAAGAGACCGAGTACTTC. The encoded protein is CASKSQFQETEYF.

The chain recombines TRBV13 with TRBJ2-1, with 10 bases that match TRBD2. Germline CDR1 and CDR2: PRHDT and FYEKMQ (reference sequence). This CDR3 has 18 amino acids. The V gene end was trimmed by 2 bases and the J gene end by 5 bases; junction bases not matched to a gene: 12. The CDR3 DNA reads TGTGCCAGCAGCTTACGGGGGGGCCTAGCGGGAGTGGACAATGAGCAGTTCTTC. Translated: CASSLRGGLAGVDNEQFF.

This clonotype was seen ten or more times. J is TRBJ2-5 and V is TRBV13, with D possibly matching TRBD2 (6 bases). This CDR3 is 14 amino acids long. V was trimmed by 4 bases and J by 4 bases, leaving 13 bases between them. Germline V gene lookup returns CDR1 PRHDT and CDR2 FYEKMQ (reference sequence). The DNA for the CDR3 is TGTGCCAGCAGCTCTGGACCCGGGGGAGAGACCCAGTACTTC. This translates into CASSSGPGGETQYF.

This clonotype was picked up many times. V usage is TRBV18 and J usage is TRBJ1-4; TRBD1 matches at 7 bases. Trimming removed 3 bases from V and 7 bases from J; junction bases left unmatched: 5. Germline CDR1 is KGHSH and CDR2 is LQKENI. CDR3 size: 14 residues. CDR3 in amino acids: CASSPGDSVEKLFF. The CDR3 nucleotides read TGTGCCAGCTCACCGGGGGACAGCGTTGAAAAACTGTTTTTT.

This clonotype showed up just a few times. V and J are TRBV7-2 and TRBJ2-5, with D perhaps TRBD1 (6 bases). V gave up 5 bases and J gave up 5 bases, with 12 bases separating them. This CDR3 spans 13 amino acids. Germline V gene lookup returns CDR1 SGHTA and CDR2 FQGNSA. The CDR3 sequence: CASSLQGLETQYF. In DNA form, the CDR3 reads TGTGCCAGCAGCCTACAGGGTTTGGAGACCCAGTACTTC.

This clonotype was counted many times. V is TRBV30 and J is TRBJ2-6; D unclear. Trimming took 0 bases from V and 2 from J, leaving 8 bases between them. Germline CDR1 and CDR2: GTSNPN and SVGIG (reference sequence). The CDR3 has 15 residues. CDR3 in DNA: TGTGCCTGGAGTGTATTGGGGACTGGGGCCAACGTCCTGACTTTC. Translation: CAWSVLGTGANVLTF.